Reported below is one TCR beta chain. The sample is drawn from a study of blood T cell repertoires in COVID-19. Looking at the study overall: Acute and convalescent COVID-19 samples came from the United States, Italy and Spain. The analysed material was cDNA or gDNA that came from T cells, B-cell-depleted T cells, or PBMCs.

The CDR3 consists of 16 residues. Unmatched junction bases numbered 10, after V lost 3 bases and J lost 4 bases. Germline V gives CDR1 SGHAT, CDR2 FQNNGV. As handled by the study authors: Amplification with reference gene primers provided the estimates of nucleated cell counts. Sequencing used immunoSEQ multiplex PCR; TCRdb keeps in-frame clones, though not all of them. V and J calls and clone size come straight from that table; D and trimming were deduced from the DNA. The data contain roughly 97,000 clones, approximately 85% of them singletons. The receptor was isolated from a man aged 60-69 years with acute or convalescent COVID-19. The chain carries TRBV11-2 and TRBJ2-7, with 9 nucleotides matching TRBD2. The sequenced sample consisted of peripheral blood. CDR3 sequence (DNA): TGTGCCAGCAGCTTTTCTAGCGGGATGGGGGTATACGAGCAGTACTTC. Its translation: CASSFSSGMGVYEQYF.